The clone carrying this TCR beta chain was picked up a small number of times. Its antigen remains unknown. This sample is part of a study of response to subunit inactivated influenza vaccine. Study-level findings and limits: Authors proposed each seasonal influenza vaccination draws in few new T cells.

Via MiXCR, TCRdb re-called the RT-PCR reads, giving one row per CDR3 protein. This table holds around 500,000 distinct CDR3 sequences, around 9.9% found once. In germline, CDR1 is LNHNV, CDR2 YYDKDF (reference sequence). CDR3 size: 16 residues. V dropped 4 bases and J dropped 4 bases, with 19 bases sitting between them. V and J are TRBV15 and TRBJ2-5; weak D call: TRBD2 (6 bases). This sequence originates from a man aged 45 to 65 who received an inactivated influenza vaccine. Sample: PBMCs from blood, taken about 40 days after vaccination. In nucleotides, the CDR3 is TGTGCCACCAGCACCGGGGACGGGGGAAGTGGAGAGACCCAGTACTTC. Residues: CATSTGDGGSGETQYF. Combining the CDR3 with reference TRBV15 and TRBJ2-5 gives the whole variable domain DAMVIQNPRYQVTQFGKPVTLSCSQTLNHNVMYWYQQKSSQAPKLLFHYYDKDFNNEADTPDNFQSRRPNTSFCFLDIRSPGLGDTAMYLCATSTGDGGSGETQYFGPGTRLLVL.